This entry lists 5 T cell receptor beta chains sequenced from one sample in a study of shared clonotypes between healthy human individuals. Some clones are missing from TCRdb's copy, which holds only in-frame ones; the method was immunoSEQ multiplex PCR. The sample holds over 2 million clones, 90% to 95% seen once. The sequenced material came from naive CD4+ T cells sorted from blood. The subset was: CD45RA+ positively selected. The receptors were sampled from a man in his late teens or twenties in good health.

CDR3 sequence: CAWSVGGPGETQYF. The CDR3 nucleotides read TGTGCCTGGAGTGTAGGGGGCCCTGGAGAGACCCAGTACTTC. The chain employs TRBV30 and TRBJ2-5, with 7 bases aligning to TRBD1. Germline V gene lookup returns CDR1 GTSNPN and CDR2 SVGIG (reference sequence). The junction had 5 bases not matched to a gene; V was cut back by 0 bases and J by 4 bases. The CDR3 sequence is 14 residues long. The whole variable domain, remainder taken from reference TRBV30 and TRBJ2-5, is SQTIHQWPATLVQPVGSPLSLECTVEGTSNPNLYWYRQAAGRGLQLLFYSVGIGQISSEVPQNLSASRPQDRQFILSSKKLLLSDSGFYLCAWSVGGPGETQYFGPGTRLLVL.

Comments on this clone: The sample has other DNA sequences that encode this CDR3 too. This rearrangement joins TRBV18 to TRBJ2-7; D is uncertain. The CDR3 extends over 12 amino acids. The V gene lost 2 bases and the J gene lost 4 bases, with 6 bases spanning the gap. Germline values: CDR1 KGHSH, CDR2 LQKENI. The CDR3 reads CASSPGSYEQYF. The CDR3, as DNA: TGTGCCAGCTCACCAGGCAGTTACGAGCAGTACTTC. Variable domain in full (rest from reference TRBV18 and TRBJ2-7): NAGVMQNPRHLVRRRGQEARLRCSPMKGHSHVYWYRQLPEEGLKFMVYLQKENIIDESGMPKERFSAEFPKEGPSILRIQQVVRGDSAAYFCASSPGSYEQYFGPGTRLTVT.

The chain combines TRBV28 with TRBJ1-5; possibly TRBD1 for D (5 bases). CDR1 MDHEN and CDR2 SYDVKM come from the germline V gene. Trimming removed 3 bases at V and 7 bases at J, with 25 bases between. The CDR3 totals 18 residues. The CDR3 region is CASSFTPSKGPFGQPQHF. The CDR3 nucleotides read TGTGCCAGCAGTTTTACTCCCTCAAAGGGGCCCTTCGGACAGCCCCAGCATTTT.

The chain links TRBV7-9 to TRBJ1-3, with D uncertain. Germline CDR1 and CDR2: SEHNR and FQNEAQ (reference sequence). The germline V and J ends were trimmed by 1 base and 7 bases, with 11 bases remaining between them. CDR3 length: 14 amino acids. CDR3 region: CASSLVGFTNTIYF. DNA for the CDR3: TGTGCCAGCAGCTTAGTGGGGTTCACGAACACCATATATTTT.

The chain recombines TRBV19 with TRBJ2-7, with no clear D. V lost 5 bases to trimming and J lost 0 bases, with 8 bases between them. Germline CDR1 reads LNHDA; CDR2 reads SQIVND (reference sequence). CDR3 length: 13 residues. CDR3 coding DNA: TGTGCCAGTAGTCCCCGGGTCTCCTACGAGCAGTACTTC. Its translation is CASSPRVSYEQYF.